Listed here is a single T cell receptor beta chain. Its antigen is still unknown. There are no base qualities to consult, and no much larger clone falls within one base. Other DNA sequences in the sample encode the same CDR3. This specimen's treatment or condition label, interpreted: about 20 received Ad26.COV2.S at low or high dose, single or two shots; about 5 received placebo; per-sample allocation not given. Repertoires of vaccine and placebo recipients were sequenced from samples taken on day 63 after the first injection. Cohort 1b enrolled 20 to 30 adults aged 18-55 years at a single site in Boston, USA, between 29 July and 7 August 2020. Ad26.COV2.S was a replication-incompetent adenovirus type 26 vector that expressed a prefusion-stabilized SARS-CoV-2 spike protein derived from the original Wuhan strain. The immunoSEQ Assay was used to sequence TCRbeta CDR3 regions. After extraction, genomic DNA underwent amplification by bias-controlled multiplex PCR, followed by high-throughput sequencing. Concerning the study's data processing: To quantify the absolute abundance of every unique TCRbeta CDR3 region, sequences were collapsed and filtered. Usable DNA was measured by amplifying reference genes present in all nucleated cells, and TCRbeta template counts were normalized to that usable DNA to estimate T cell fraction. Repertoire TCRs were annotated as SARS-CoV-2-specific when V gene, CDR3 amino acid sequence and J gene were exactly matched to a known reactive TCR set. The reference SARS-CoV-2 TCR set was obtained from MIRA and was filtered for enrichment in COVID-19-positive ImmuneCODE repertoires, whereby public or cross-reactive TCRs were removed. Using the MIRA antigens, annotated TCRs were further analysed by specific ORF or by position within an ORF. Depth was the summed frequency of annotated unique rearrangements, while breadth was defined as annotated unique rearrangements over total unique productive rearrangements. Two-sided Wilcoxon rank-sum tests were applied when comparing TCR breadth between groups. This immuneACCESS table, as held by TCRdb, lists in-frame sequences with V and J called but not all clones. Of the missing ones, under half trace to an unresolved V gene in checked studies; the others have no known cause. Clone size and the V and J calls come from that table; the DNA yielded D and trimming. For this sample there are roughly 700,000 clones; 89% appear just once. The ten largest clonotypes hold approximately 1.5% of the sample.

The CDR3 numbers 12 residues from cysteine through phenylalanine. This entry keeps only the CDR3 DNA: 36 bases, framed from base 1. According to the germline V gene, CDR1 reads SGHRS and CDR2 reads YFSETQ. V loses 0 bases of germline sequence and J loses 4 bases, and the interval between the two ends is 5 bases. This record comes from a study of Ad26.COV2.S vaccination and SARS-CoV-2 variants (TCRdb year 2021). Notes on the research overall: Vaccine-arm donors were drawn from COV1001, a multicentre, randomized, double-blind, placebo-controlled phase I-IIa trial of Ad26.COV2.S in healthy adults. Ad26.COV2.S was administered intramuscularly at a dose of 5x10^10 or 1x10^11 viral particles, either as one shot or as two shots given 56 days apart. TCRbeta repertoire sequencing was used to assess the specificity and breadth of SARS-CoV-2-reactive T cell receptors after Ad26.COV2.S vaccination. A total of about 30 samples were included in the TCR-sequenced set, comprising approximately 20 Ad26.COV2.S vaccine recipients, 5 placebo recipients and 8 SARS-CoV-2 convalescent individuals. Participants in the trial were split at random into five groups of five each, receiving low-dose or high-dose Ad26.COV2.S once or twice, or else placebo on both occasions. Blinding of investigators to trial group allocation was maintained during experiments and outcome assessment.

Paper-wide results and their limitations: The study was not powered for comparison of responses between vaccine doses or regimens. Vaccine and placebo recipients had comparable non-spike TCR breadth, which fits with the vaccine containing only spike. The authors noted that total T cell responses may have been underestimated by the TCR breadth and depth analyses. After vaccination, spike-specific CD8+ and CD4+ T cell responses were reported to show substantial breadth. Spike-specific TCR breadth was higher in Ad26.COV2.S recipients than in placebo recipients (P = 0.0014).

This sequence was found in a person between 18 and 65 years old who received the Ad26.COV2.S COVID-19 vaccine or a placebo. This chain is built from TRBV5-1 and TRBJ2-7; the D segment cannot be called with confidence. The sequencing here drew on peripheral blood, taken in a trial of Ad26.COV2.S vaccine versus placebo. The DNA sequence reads TGCGCCAGCAGCTTGGATGTATACGAGCAGTACTTC. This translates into CASSLDVYEQYF.